Listed below are T cell receptor beta chains from one sample, sequenced in a study of blood T cell repertoires in COVID-19. Clones were sequenced by immunoSEQ multiplex PCR, and TCRdb holds only the in-frame ones, with some missing. The top ten hold approximately 18% of the sample, which has approximately 220,000 clones, about 85% seen once. The specimen was PBMCs or T cells enriched from blood (not recorded which). These receptors originate from a man in his forties who had recovered from COVID-19. Both conserved end residues are part of each CDR3. The D gene is left open where the match is weak. The size of a clone is reported for some rows only, either as once, few or many, or as a class for expanded clones.

size: -; V: TRBV4-1; J: TRBJ2-1; D: TRBD2; DNA: TGCGCCAGCAGCCTCCGGCGGGAGGGATCCTACAATGAGCAGTTCTTC; CDR3: CASSLRREGSYNEQFF
size: -; V: TRBV29-1; J: TRBJ2-3; D: -; DNA: TGCAGCGCCAGGGATCCGGGCACAGATACGCAGTATTTT; CDR3: CSARDPGTDTQYF
size: -; V: TRBV4-1; J: TRBJ2-2; D: TRBD1; DNA: TGCGCCAGCAGCCCCGGGACAGCGAACACCGGGGAGCTGTTTTTT; CDR3: CASSPGTANTGELFF
size: -; V: TRBV7-2; J: TRBJ2-2; D: TRBD1; DNA: TGTGCCAGCAGTCGTACCGGGACAGGGGTCACCGGGGAGCTGTTTTTT; CDR3: CASSRTGTGVTGELFF
size: -; V: TRBV6-2/TRBV6-3; J: TRBJ1-5; D: -; DNA: TGTGCCAGCAGTTACAGCGGGGGGCGCAATCAGCCCCAGCATTTT; CDR3: CASSYSGGRNQPQHF
size: -; V: TRBV30; J: TRBJ1-1; D: -; DNA: TGTGCCTGGAGGGAGGAGACTGAAGCTTTCTTT; CDR3: CAWREETEAFF
size: -; V: TRBV5-1; J: TRBJ2-7; D: -; DNA: TGCGCCAGCAGCCCGAGGGCCTACGAGCAGTACTTC; CDR3: CASSPRAYEQYF
size: -; V: TRBV6-5; J: TRBJ1-2; D: -; DNA: TGTGCCAGCAGTTACACGAGGACAGCTACTAACTATGGCTACACCTTC; CDR3: CASSYTRTATNYGYTF
size: -; V: TRBV7-9; J: TRBJ1-5; D: -; DNA: TGTGCCAGCAGCTCCCCGGGTACCGCTGGGCAGCCCCAGCATTTT; CDR3: CASSSPGTAGQPQHF
size: -; V: TRBV9; J: TRBJ2-1; D: TRBD2; DNA: TGTGCCAGCAGCTCCCCCTCCTCGGCTAGCGGGAGGGGGTTGTTCTTC; CDR3: CASSSPSSASGRGLFF
size: -; V: TRBV19; J: TRBJ2-1; D: TRBD2; DNA: TGTGCCAGTAGTCACCGGGACTACCGTTTCGATGAGCAGTTCTTC; CDR3: CASSHRDYRFDEQFF
size: -; V: TRBV29-1; J: TRBJ2-2; D: TRBD1; DNA: TGCAGCGTGGATACAGGGGACCGGACCGGGGAGCTGTTTTTT; CDR3: CSVDTGDRTGELFF
size: -; V: TRBV7-9; J: TRBJ1-3; D: -; DNA: TGTGCCAGCAGTTCCGAGGAAGGGGCACGAAACACCATATATTTT; CDR3: CASSSEEGARNTIYF
size: -; V: TRBV6-5; J: TRBJ1-1; D: -; DNA: TGTGCCAGCCTCCCGTTCGGGTACACTGAAGCTTTCTTT; CDR3: CASLPFGYTEAFF
size: -; V: TRBV29-1; J: TRBJ2-1; D: -; DNA: TGCAGCGTTTTGCGGGTTTGGTCCTACAATGAGCAGTTCTTC; CDR3: CSVLRVWSYNEQFF
size: few; V: TRBV5-1; J: TRBJ2-3; D: -; DNA: TGCGCCAGCAGCTACGAACAGACACTAGATACGCAGTATTTT; CDR3: CASSYEQTLDTQYF
size: -; V: TRBV29-1; J: TRBJ2-1; D: TRBD1; DNA: TGCAGCGTTTACAGGGGGCTGTCTAGCAGTATGTATGAGCAGTTCTTC; CDR3: CSVYRGLSSSMYEQFF
size: few; V: TRBV19; J: TRBJ1-1; D: -; DNA: TGTGCCAGTAGTCTGGGACACGTGAACACTGAAGCTTTCTTT; CDR3: CASSLGHVNTEAFF
size: once; V: TRBV28; J: TRBJ2-7; D: -; DNA: TGTGCCAGCAGTTTGGGGCAGGGGGGATATCATTTC; CDR3: CASSLGQGGYHF
size: -; V: TRBV10-3; J: TRBJ2-5; D: TRBD2; DNA: TGTGCCATCAGTGAACAAGCGGGAGACGTAGAGACCCAGTACTTC; CDR3: CAISEQAGDVETQYF
size: -; V: TRBV9; J: TRBJ1-2; D: TRBD1; DNA: TGTGCCAGCAGGGACAGGGGAGGTTTTGGCTACACCTTC; CDR3: CASRDRGGFGYTF
size: -; V: TRBV6-1; J: TRBJ2-7; D: -; DNA: TGTGCCAGCAGTGAAGCGCGCAGGGCAGCCTACGAGCAGTACTTC; CDR3: CASSEARRAAYEQYF
size: once; V: TRBV11-3; J: TRBJ2-1; D: TRBD2; DNA: TGTGCCAGCAGCTTAGACCTGACTAGCGGGCGGAATGAGCAGTTCTTC; CDR3: CASSLDLTSGRNEQFF
size: -; V: TRBV24-1; J: TRBJ2-1; D: -; DNA: TGTGCCACCAGTGATTTGCAACTAAACAATGAGCAGTTCTTC; CDR3: CATSDLQLNNEQFF
size: -; V: TRBV3-1/TRBV3-2; J: TRBJ2-1; D: TRBD2; DNA: TGTGCCAGCAGCCAGGGCGGGAGCGCCTACAATGAGCAGTTCTTC; CDR3: CASSQGGSAYNEQFF
size: -; V: TRBV14; J: TRBJ1-2; D: -; DNA: TGTGCCAGCAGCCCCCCCCGATCGACTCCCTATGGCTACACCTTC; CDR3: CASSPPRSTPYGYTF
size: -; V: TRBV24-1; J: TRBJ2-7; D: -; DNA: TGTGCCACCAGTGATTTGTCAGGGTTGGGTTACGAGCAGTACTTC; CDR3: CATSDLSGLGYEQYF
size: -; V: TRBV29-1; J: TRBJ2-7; D: -; DNA: TGCAGCGTTGAGACCAGGGGCCGGCAGTACTTC; CDR3: CSVETRGRQYF
size: -; V: TRBV7-8; J: TRBJ1-4; D: -; DNA: TGTGCCAGCAGCTTAGCGCTTGTGGGAGCAACTAATGAAAAACTGTTTTTT; CDR3: CASSLALVGATNEKLFF
size: once; V: TRBV20-1; J: TRBJ2-2; D: -; DNA: TGCAGTGCTAGTTCGGGGTACAACACCGGGGAGCTGTTTTTT; CDR3: CSASSGYNTGELFF
size: once; V: TRBV5-4; J: TRBJ2-1; D: TRBD1; DNA: TGTGCCAGCACGCTGACAGGGAATTATGAGCAGTTCTTC; CDR3: CASTLTGNYEQFF
size: -; V: TRBV7-3; J: TRBJ2-2; D: TRBD1; DNA: TGTGCCAGCAGCCCCCGGGACAGGGGGAACACCGGGGAGCTGTTTTTT; CDR3: CASSPRDRGNTGELFF
size: -; V: TRBV7-9; J: TRBJ2-3; D: TRBD1; DNA: TGTGCCAGCAGCTTAGCACAGGGGCACACAGATACGCAGTATTTT; CDR3: CASSLAQGHTDTQYF
size: -; V: TRBV7-8; J: TRBJ2-7; D: -; DNA: TGTGCCAGCAGCCCCTACGGAGGGGGCGACGAGCAGTACTTC; CDR3: CASSPYGGGDEQYF
size: -; V: TRBV4-1; J: TRBJ1-1; D: -; DNA: TGCGCCAGCACTAGATTCGGCAACACTGAAGCTTTCTTT; CDR3: CASTRFGNTEAFF
size: once; V: TRBV30; J: TRBJ2-1; D: TRBD2; DNA: TGTGCCTGGAGGGGGCTAGCGGGATACAATGAGCAGTTCTTC; CDR3: CAWRGLAGYNEQFF
size: -; V: TRBV19; J: TRBJ2-4; D: -; DNA: TGTGCCAGTAGTCCCCCCATGGGGCCAGGATCCAAAAACATTCAGTACTTC; CDR3: CASSPPMGPGSKNIQYF
size: -; V: TRBV7-9; J: TRBJ1-1; D: -; DNA: TGTGCCAGCAGCTTAGTGGAGTCCACTGAAGCTTTCTTT; CDR3: CASSLVESTEAFF
size: -; V: TRBV7-8; J: TRBJ1-6; D: -; DNA: TGTGCCAGCAGCGCGGCCTCAAATTCACCCCTCCACTTT; CDR3: CASSAASNSPLHF